This T cell receptor (beta chain) derives from a study of OX40 agonist ivuxolimab in advanced cancers. About the research overall: Ivuxolimab, an agonistic anti-OX40 (CD134) antibody, was given to patients. Patients in dose escalation had liver, melanoma, kidney or head and neck cancers. Whole-study findings and limits: By week 6 at 0.1 to 3.0 mg/kg, blood CD4+ and CD8+ T cells had expanded clonally.

The assay was immunoSEQ multiplex PCR, and TCRdb's table has in-frame clones only and misses some. The repertoire holds about 43,000 clones, with 80% as singletons. Note on this clone: The antigen is unknown.

The clonotype originates from an adult with an advanced solid tumor such as melanoma, head and neck, liver or kidney cancer. The sample here was CD4+ or CD8+ T cells sorted from blood, taken in a trial of the OX40 agonist ivuxolimab.

DNA for the CDR3: TGCGCCAGCAGCCCGACTAGCGGGGGCTACGAGCAGTACTTC. Protein sequence: CASSPTSGGYEQYF. The chain uses TRBV5-1 and TRBJ2-7; 12 bases fit TRBD2. This CDR3 comprises 14 residues. The trim removed 4 bases at V and 3 bases at J, leaving 2 bases unmatched. Looked up from germline, CDR1 is SGHRS and CDR2 is YFSETQ.